This TCR beta chain emerged from a study of blood T cell repertoires in COVID-19. Original processing notes: Researchers report that nucleated cell counts were estimated from reference gene primer amplification. Some clones are missing from TCRdb's copy, which holds only in-frame ones; the method was immunoSEQ multiplex PCR. That table supplies the V and J calls and clone size; D and trimming were determined from the DNA. Among about 200,000 clones, 80% to 90% were seen once, and the ten largest hold about 20%. Only a few counts were recorded for this clone. The germline gives CDR1 SGDLS, CDR2 YYNGEE. V dropped 2 bases and J dropped 0 bases, with 8 bases sitting between them. This CDR3 comprises 14 residues.

Sequenced: peripheral blood. This rearrangement joins TRBV9 to TRBJ1-1; D remains ambiguous. The receptor was derived from a human donor in a cohort sampled during active COVID-19. The CDR3, as DNA: TGTGCCAGCAGCGTGTTATCAGTGAACACTGAAGCTTTCTTT. This gives the protein CASSVLSVNTEAFF.